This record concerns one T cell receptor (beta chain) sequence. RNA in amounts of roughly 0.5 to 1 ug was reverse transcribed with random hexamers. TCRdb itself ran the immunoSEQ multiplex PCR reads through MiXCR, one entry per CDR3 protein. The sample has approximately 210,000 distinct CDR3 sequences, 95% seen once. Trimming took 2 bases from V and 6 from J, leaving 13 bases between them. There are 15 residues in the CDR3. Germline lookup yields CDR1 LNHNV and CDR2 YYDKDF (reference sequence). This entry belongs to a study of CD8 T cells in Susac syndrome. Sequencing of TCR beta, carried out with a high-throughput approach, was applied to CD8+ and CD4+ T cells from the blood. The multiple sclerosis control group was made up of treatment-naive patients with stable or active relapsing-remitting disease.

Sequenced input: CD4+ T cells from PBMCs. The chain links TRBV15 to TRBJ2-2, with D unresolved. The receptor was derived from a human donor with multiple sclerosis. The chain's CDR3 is CATSRLAVGPGELFF. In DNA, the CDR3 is TGTGCCACCAGCAGATTGGCCGTTGGGCCCGGGGAGCTGTTTTTT.